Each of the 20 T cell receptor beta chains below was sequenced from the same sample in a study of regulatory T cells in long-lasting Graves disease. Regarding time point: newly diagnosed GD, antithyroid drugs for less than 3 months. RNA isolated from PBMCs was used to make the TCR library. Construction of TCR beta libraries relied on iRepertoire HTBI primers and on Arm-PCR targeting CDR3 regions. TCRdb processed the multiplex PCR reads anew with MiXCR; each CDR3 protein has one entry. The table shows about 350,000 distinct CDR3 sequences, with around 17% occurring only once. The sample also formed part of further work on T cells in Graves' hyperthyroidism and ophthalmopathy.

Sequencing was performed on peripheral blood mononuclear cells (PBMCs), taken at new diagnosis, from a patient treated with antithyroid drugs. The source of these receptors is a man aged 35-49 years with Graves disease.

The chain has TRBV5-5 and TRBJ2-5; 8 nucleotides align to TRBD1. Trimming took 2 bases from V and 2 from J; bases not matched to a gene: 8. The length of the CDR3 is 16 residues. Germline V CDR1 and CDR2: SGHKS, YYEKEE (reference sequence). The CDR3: CASSLGQGVRQETQYF. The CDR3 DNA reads TGTGCCAGCAGCTTAGGACAGGGAGTACGGCAAGAGACCCAGTACTTC.

The CDR3 DNA follows: TGTGCCAGCAGTTCGTGGGGACAGGGATTAAGGGGGAGCAATCAGCCCCAGCATTTT. It specifies CASSSWGQGLRGSNQPQHF. This rearrangement joins TRBV28 to TRBJ1-5; 9 nucleotides match TRBD1. With 4 bases clipped from V and 1 base from J, the junction kept 14 bases outside the gene matches. The germline V gene encodes CDR1 MDHEN and CDR2 SYDVKM. The CDR3 totals 19 residues.

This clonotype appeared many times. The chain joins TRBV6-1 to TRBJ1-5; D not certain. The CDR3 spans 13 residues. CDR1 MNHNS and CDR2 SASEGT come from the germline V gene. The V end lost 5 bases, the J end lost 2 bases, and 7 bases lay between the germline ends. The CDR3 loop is CASSPGGNQPQHF. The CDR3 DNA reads TGTGCCAGCAGTCCCGGAGGCAATCAGCCCCAGCATTTT.

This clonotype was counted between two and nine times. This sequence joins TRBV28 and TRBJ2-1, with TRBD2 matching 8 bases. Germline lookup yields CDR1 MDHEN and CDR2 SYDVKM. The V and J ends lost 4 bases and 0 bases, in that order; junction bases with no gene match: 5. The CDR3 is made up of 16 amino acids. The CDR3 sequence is CASSSLGTSSYNEQFF. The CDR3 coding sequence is TGTGCCAGCAGTTCGTTAGGGACTAGCTCCTACAATGAGCAGTTCTTC.

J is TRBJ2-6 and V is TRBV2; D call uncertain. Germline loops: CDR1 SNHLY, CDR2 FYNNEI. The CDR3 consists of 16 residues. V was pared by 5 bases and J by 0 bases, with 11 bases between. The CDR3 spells CASSHRRSSGANVLTF. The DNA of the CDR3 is TGTGCCAGCAGTCACCGCAGGAGCTCTGGGGCCAACGTCCTGACTTTC.

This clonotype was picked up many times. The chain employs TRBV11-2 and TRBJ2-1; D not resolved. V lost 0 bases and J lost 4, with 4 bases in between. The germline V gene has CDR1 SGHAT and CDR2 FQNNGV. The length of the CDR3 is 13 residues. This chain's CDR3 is CASSLERYNEQFF. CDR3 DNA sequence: TGTGCCAGCAGCTTAGAACGGTACAATGAGCAGTTCTTC.

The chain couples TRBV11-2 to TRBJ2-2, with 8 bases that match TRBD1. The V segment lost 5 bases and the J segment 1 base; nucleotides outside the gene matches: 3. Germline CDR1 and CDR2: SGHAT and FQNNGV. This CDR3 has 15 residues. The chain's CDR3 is CASSHDRGNTGELFF. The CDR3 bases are TGTGCCAGCAGCCACGACAGGGGGAACACCGGGGAGCTGTTTTTT. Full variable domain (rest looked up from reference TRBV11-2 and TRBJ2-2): EAGVAQSPRYKIIEKRQSVAFWCNPISGHATLYWYQQILGQGPKLLIQFQNNGVVDDSQLPKDRFSAERLKGVDSTLKIQPAKLEDSAVYLCASSHDRGNTGELFFGEGSRLTVL.

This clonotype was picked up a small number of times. CDR3 loop: CASRLGGGNTDTQYF. The CDR3 bases are TGTGCCAGCAGGCTTGGGGGGGGGAACACAGATACGCAGTATTTT. The chain combines TRBV12-3 or TRBV12-4 with TRBJ2-3; 7 bases are a match to TRBD2. The J segment lost 2 bases and the V segment lost 6 bases, leaving 8 bases of the junction unmatched. This CDR3 region has 15 residues.

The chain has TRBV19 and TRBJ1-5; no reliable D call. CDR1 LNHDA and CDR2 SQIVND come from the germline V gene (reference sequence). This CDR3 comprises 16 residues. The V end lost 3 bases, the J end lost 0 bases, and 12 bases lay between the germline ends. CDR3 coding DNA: TGTGCCAGTAGTATCCGTATGTTGTATAGCAATCAGCCCCAGCATTTT. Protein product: CASSIRMLYSNQPQHF.

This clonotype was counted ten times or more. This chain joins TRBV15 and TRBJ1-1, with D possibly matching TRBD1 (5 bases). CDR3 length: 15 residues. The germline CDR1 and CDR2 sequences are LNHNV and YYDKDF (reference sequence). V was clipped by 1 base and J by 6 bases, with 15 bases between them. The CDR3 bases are TGTGCCACCAGCAGAGGGGGGGAGCTACGGGCTGAAGCTTTCTTT. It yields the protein CATSRGGELRAEAFF. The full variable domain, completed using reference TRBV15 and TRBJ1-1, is DAMVIQNPRYQVTQFGKPVTLSCSQTLNHNVMYWYQQKSSQAPKLLFHYYDKDFNNEADTPDNFQSRRPNTSFCFLDIRSPGLGDTAMYLCATSRGGELRAEAFFGQGTRLTVV.

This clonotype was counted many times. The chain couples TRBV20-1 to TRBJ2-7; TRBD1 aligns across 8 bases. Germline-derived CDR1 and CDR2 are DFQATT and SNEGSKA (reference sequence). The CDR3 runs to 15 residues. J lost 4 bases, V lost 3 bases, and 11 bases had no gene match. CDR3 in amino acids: CSARRRDRMEYEQYF. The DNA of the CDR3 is TGCAGTGCTAGGAGACGGGACAGGATGGAATACGAGCAGTACTTC.

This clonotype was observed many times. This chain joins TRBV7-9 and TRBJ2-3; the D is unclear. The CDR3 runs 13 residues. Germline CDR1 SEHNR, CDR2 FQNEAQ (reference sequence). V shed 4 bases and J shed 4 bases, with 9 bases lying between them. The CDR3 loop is CASSSPDADTQYF. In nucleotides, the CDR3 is TGTGCCAGCAGCTCCCCAGATGCAGATACGCAGTATTTT.

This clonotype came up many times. The DNA for the CDR3 is TGTGCCAGCAAAGTTTTAAGCGCGTCCTACGAGCAGTACTTC. Amino acid sequence: CASKVLSASYEQYF. This chain uses TRBV27 with TRBJ2-7; D is uncertain. V was pared by 7 bases and J by 1 base, with 14 bases between. The CDR3 totals 14 residues. The germline V gene has CDR1 MNHEY and CDR2 SMNVEV (reference sequence).

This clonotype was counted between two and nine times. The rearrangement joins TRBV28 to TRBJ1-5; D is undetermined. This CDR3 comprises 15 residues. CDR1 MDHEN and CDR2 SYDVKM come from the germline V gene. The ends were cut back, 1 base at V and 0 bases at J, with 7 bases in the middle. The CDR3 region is CASSLSRLSNQPQHF. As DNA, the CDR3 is TGTGCCAGCAGTTTATCAAGACTTAGCAATCAGCCCCAGCATTTT.

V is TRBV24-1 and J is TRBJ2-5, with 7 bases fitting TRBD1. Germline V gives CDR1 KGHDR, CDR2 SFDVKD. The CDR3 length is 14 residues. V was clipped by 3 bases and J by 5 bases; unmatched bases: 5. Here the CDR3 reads CATSDDRVRETQYF. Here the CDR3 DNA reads TGTGCCACCAGTGATGACAGGGTCCGGGAGACCCAGTACTTC.

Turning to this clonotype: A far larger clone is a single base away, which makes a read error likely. The CDR3 bases are TGTGCCAGCAGCCGGGGGGCAGGCTCCTACGAGCAGTACTTC. Translation gives CASSRGAGSYEQYF. The chain has TRBV5-6 and TRBJ2-7, with a possible D match to TRBD2 (7 bases). V shed 4 bases and J shed 0 bases, with 11 bases lying between them. The CDR3 is made up of 14 amino acids. Germline V gives CDR1 SGHDT, CDR2 YYEEEE.

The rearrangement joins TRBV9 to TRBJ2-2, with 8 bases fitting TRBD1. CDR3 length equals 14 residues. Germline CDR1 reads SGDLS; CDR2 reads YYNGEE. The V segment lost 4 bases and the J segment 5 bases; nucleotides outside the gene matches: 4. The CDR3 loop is CASSHGQGTGELFF. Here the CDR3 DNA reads TGTGCCAGCAGCCACGGACAGGGAACCGGGGAGCTGTTTTTT. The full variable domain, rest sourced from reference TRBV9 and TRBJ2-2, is DSGVTQTPKHLITATGQRVTLRCSPRSGDLSVYWYQQSLDQGLQFLIQYYNGEERAKGNILERFSAQQFPDLHSELNLSSLELGDSALYFCASSHGQGTGELFFGEGSRLTVL.

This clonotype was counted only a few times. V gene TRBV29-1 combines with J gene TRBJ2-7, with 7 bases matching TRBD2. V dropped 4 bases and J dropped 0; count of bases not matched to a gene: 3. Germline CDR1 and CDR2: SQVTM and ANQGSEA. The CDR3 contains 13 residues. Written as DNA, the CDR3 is TGCAGCGTTGCCGGGGGGAACTCCTACGAGCAGTACTTC. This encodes CSVAGGNSYEQYF.

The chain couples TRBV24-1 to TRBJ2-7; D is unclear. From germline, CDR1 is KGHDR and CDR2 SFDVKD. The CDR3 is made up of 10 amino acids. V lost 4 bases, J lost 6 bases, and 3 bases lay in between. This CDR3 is CATSDREQYF. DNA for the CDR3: TGTGCCACCAGTGACCGCGAGCAGTACTTC.

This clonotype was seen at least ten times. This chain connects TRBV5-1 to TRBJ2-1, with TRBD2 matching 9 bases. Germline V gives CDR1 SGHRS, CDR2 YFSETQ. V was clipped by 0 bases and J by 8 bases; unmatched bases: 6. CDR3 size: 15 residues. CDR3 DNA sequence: TGCGCCAGCAGCTTGGGCGGGGGGGCCCGGGATGAGCAGTTCTTC. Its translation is CASSLGGGARDEQFF. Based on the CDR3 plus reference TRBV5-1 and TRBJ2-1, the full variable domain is KAGVTQTPRYLIKTRGQQVTLSCSPISGHRSVSWYQQTPGQGLQFLFEYFSETQRNKGNFPGRFSGRQFSNSRSEMNVSTLELGDSALYLCASSLGGGARDEQFFGPGTRLTVL.